The rows below give T cell receptor beta chains drawn from one sample of a study of blood T cell repertoires in COVID-19. Sequenced by immunoSEQ multiplex PCR; TCRdb stores in-frame clones only, minus some. Among some 85,000 clones, around 80% were seen once, and the ten largest hold roughly 45%. The sample taken for sequencing was peripheral blood. These receptors came from a human donor in a cohort sampled during active COVID-19. Both conserved end residues are part of each CDR3. The order of the fields is CDR3 protein, CDR3 DNA, V gene, D gene, J gene, clone size. The D gene is left open where the match is weak. Expanded clones are given a class, and other clones once, few, many or no size at all.

cdr3_aa: CASSINRAGGTQYF
cdr3_nt: TGTGCCAGTAGTATTAATAGGGCGGGAGGTACGCAGTATTTT
v_call: TRBV19
d_call: TRBD2
j_call: TRBJ2-3
clone_size: NA

cdr3_aa: CASSQKRGGRDTGELFF
cdr3_nt: TGCGCCAGCAGCCAAAAAAGGGGCGGGAGGGACACCGGGGAGCTGTTTTTT
v_call: TRBV4-3
d_call: TRBD2
j_call: TRBJ2-2
clone_size: once

cdr3_aa: CASTGEQGASQPQHF
cdr3_nt: TGTGCCAGCACCGGAGAGCAGGGGGCGAGTCAGCCCCAGCATTTT
v_call: TRBV28
d_call: TRBD1
j_call: TRBJ1-5
clone_size: NA

cdr3_aa: CASSSPGHLSYEQYF
cdr3_nt: TGTGCCAGCAGCTCACCGGGACACCTCTCCTACGAGCAGTACTTC
v_call: TRBV7-9
d_call: NA
j_call: TRBJ2-7
clone_size: once

cdr3_aa: CASSGGQGRTSLYNEQFF
cdr3_nt: TGTGCCAGCAGCGGGGGACAGGGGAGGACTAGCCTCTACAATGAGCAGTTCTTC
v_call: TRBV9
d_call: TRBD1
j_call: TRBJ2-1
clone_size: NA

cdr3_aa: CASSPLAGDRTGELFF
cdr3_nt: TGCGCCAGCAGCCCCTTAGCGGGAGACCGAACCGGGGAGCTGTTTTTT
v_call: TRBV5-1
d_call: TRBD2
j_call: TRBJ2-2
clone_size: once

cdr3_aa: CASSRPGRRGEETQYF
cdr3_nt: TGTGCCAGCAGTCGCCCGGGACGGAGGGGTGAAGAGACCCAGTACTTC
v_call: TRBV27
d_call: NA
j_call: TRBJ2-5
clone_size: NA

cdr3_aa: CASSLLGGGSYNEQFF
cdr3_nt: TGTGCCAGCAGCTTATTAGGCGGGGGATCCTACAATGAGCAGTTCTTC
v_call: TRBV7-2
d_call: TRBD2
j_call: TRBJ2-1
clone_size: NA

cdr3_aa: CASRAPLAGQGANGYTF
cdr3_nt: TGTGCCAGCAGGGCCCCCCTAGCGGGACAGGGGGCCAATGGCTACACCTTC
v_call: TRBV5-4
d_call: TRBD1
j_call: TRBJ1-2
clone_size: NA

cdr3_aa: CASSRQGGQETQYF
cdr3_nt: TGTGCCAGCAGCAGACAGGGGGGCCAAGAGACCCAGTACTTC
v_call: TRBV7-2
d_call: TRBD1
j_call: TRBJ2-5
clone_size: NA

cdr3_aa: CTSSQDYPDWGDSGANVLTF
cdr3_nt: TGCACCAGCAGCCAAGATTACCCAGACTGGGGGGACTCTGGGGCCAACGTCCTGACTTTC
v_call: TRBV1
d_call: NA
j_call: TRBJ2-6
clone_size: NA

cdr3_aa: CASSWPLNHEQYF
cdr3_nt: TGTGCCAGCAGCTGGCCGTTGAACCACGAGCAGTACTTC
v_call: TRBV5-5
d_call: NA
j_call: TRBJ2-7
clone_size: few

cdr3_aa: CASSIELYRTEAFF
cdr3_nt: TGTGCCAGTAGTATAGAACTTTATCGCACTGAAGCTTTCTTT
v_call: TRBV19
d_call: NA
j_call: TRBJ1-1
clone_size: NA

cdr3_aa: CRATGSSYNEQFF
cdr3_nt: TGCAGAGCTACAGGGAGCTCCTACAATGAGCAGTTCTTC
v_call: TRBV29-1
d_call: NA
j_call: TRBJ2-1
clone_size: NA

cdr3_aa: CASSPGLGAEQYF
cdr3_nt: TGTGCCAGCTCACCTGGCCTGGGGGCCGAGCAGTACTTC
v_call: TRBV18
d_call: NA
j_call: TRBJ2-7
clone_size: NA

cdr3_aa: CASSLRAGVFNYEQYF
cdr3_nt: TGTGCCAGCAGTTTAAGAGCGGGAGTTTTCAACTACGAGCAGTACTTC
v_call: TRBV27
d_call: TRBD2
j_call: TRBJ2-7
clone_size: NA